The source of this TCR beta chain is a study of a mutant IDH1 vaccine in newly diagnosed glioma. Germline loops: CDR1 LNHDA, CDR2 SQIVND (reference sequence). The CDR3 is 16 amino acids. With V trimmed by 1 base and J by 4 bases, 0 bases remained unmatched. Only in-frame clones appear in the TCRdb table, and some are missing; sequencing was by immunoSEQ multiplex PCR. The sample records 90,000 to 100,000 clones, 70% to 90% being singletons. Time point indicated: baseline, week 1 (first vaccination visit). Regarding treatment: pre-vaccination baseline after standard-of-care therapy. This chain links TRBV19 with TRBJ2-1; 14 nucleotides agree with TRBD2. The TCR originated in a woman between 45 and 60 years old with glioma. Sequences were derived from PBMCs, sampled from a glioma patient treated with radiotherapy, temozolomide or both. CDR3 loop: CASSIGLAGGYNEQFF. The CDR3 DNA follows: TGTGCCAGTAGTATAGGACTAGCGGGAGGGTACAATGAGCAGTTCTTC.